The 32 T cell receptor beta chains below come from one sample, sequenced in a study of molecular identifiers for immune sequencing clone quantification. Via MiXCR, TCRdb re-called the PCR reads, giving one row per CDR3 protein. This sample has approximately 320,000 distinct CDR3 sequences; roughly a quarter occur once, and the top ten carry about 0.73%. Sequencing was done on a sample of naive CD8+ T cells from blood, with Jurkat cell RNA spiked in. Sample subset: FACS-sorted CD8+CD4-CCR7+CD45RA+ naive T cells. The receptors here all came from a human donor in good health. Some libraries in this study had Jurkat cell RNA spiked in.

This clonotype was seen only a few times. The chain uses TRBV7-9 and TRBJ2-7; 10 bases are a match to TRBD1. Germline CDR1 reads SEHNR; CDR2 reads FQNEAQ (reference sequence). The CDR3 totals 20 residues. V was pared by 4 bases and J by 4 bases, with 22 bases of the junction left unmatched. The DNA of the CDR3 is TGTGCCAGCAGCTCCCCGCCGGGACAGGGGTTAGTGACCGGGGTATACGAGCAGTACTTC. It specifies CASSSPPGQGLVTGVYEQYF.

The chain joins TRBV7-2 to TRBJ2-1, with TRBD2 matching 13 bases. The CDR3 loop spans 17 amino acids. The germline CDR1 and CDR2 sequences are SGHTA and FQGNSA. Trimming cost V 5 bases and J 3 bases; bases outside gene matches: 7. CDR3 DNA: TGTGCCAGCAGCGGAGGACTAGCGGGAGTCATCTACAATGAGCAGTTCTTC. Translated, it gives CASSGGLAGVIYNEQFF.

The chain links TRBV20-1 to TRBJ2-5, with 10 bases that match TRBD1. The trim removed 1 base at V and 4 bases at J, leaving 6 bases unmatched. Germline assignment: CDR1 DFQATT and CDR2 SNEGSKA (reference sequence). The CDR3 loop spans 15 amino acids. The CDR3 sequence is CSARVETGGLETQYF. CDR3 in DNA: TGCAGTGCTAGAGTGGAGACAGGGGGCTTAGAGACCCAGTACTTC.

Notes on this clonotype: Just one base apart from a much larger clone, this may be a read error. The chain links TRBV20-1 to TRBJ1-1; no clear D. The CDR3 runs to 11 residues. The V gene lost 5 bases and the J gene lost 1 base, with 5 bases spanning the gap. Germline V CDR1 and CDR2: DFQATT, SNEGSKA (reference sequence). CDR3 sequence reads: CSARRNTEAFF. For the CDR3, the DNA is TGCAGTGCTCGAAGGAACACTGAAGCTTTCTTT.

This clonotype was observed at least ten times. This chain joins TRBV7-2 and TRBJ2-3; 14 bases map to TRBD2. Germline trimming cut 3 bases from V and 2 bases from J; bases unmatched to any gene: 7. This CDR3 has 18 amino acids. CDR1 is SGHTA and CDR2 is FQGNSA in the germline V gene. This CDR3 reads CASSLGTSGGSYTDTQYF. The CDR3 DNA sequence: TGTGCCAGCAGCTTGGGGACTAGCGGGGGTTCCTACACAGATACGCAGTATTTT.

Note on this clonotype: Mismatch with germline at one junction end may stem from a read error. The V gene is TRBV4-1, the J gene TRBJ1-1, with D perhaps matching TRBD1 (6 bases). Germline CDR1 MGHRA, CDR2 YSYEKL. The CDR3 runs to 14 residues. The CDR3 bases are TGCGCCTGCAGCCAAGAGGACAGCCGGGCTGAAGCTTCCTTT. This translates into CACSQEDSRAEASF.

This clonotype was found a few times. This chain joins TRBV29-1 and TRBJ1-1; D is uncertain. This CDR3 comprises 15 residues. Germline V lookup: CDR1 SQVTM, CDR2 ANQGSEA. The V gene lost 7 bases and the J gene lost 0 bases, with 18 bases spanning the gap. The CDR3 DNA sequence: TGCAGCGCTACCCAATTCGGCAGCCTGAACACTGAAGCTTTCTTT. Amino acid sequence: CSATQFGSLNTEAFF.

In the case of this clonotype: A single base separates this from a much larger clone, so it may be a read error. This CDR3 is missing its conserved last phenylalanine or tryptophan, likely due to a read error. This chain joins TRBV3-1 and TRBJ1-1; D is ambiguous. This CDR3 comprises 16 residues. Germline CDR1 LGHDT, CDR2 YNNKEL (reference sequence). V was trimmed by 2 bases and J by 1 base, leaving 14 bases between them. The CDR3: CASSQTFPGENTEAFS. CDR3 DNA sequence: TGTGCCAGCAGCCAAACTTTCCCAGGAGAGAACACTGAAGCTTTCTCT.

This clonotype was recorded at least ten times. This sequence joins TRBV5-1 and TRBJ2-7; D ambiguous. This CDR3 contains 12 residues. The V gene lost 4 bases and the J gene lost 3 bases, with 8 bases spanning the gap. Germline V gene data show CDR1 as SGHRS and CDR2 as YFSETQ. As DNA, the CDR3 is TGCGCCAGCAGCCCCGTCGGCTACGAGCAGTACTTC. Its translation: CASSPVGYEQYF.

This clonotype was seen many times. The CDR3 is CASSLYGSGANVLTF. As DNA, the CDR3 is TGCGCCAGCAGCTTGTACGGAAGTGGGGCCAACGTCCTGACTTTC. The chain uses TRBV5-1 and TRBJ2-6; no reliable D call. CDR1 is SGHRS and CDR2 is YFSETQ in the germline V gene. The CDR3 is made up of 15 amino acids. The V gene lost 1 base and the J gene lost 3 bases, with 8 bases spanning the gap. Full variable domain (rest looked up from reference TRBV5-1 and TRBJ2-6): KAGVTQTPRYLIKTRGQQVTLSCSPISGHRSVSWYQQTPGQGLQFLFEYFSETQRNKGNFPGRFSGRQFSNSRSEMNVSTLELGDSALYLCASSLYGSGANVLTFGAGSRLTVL.

V and J are TRBV19 and TRBJ2-7, with 12 bases lining up with TRBD2. The trim removed 3 bases at V and 0 bases at J, leaving 12 bases unmatched. Per the germline V gene, CDR1 is LNHDA and CDR2 is SQIVND (reference sequence). There are 19 residues in the CDR3. The CDR3 here is CASSIYRLAGGKHSYEQYF. CDR3 DNA sequence: TGTGCCAGTAGTATTTATCGTCTAGCGGGAGGGAAACACTCCTACGAGCAGTACTTC. The variable domain in full, completed from reference TRBV19 and TRBJ2-7, reads DGGITQSPKYLFRKEGQNVTLSCEQNLNHDAMYWYRQDPGQGLRLIYYSQIVNDFQKGDIAEGYSVSREKKESFPLTVTSAQKNPTAFYLCASSIYRLAGGKHSYEQYFGPGTRLTVT.

This clonotype came up a few times. The V and J genes are TRBV30 and TRBJ2-3, with a tentative D call TRBD2 (5 bases). V lost 3 bases, J lost 0 bases, and 13 bases lay in between. The CDR3 consists of 15 residues. Looked up from germline, CDR1 is GTSNPN and CDR2 is SVGIG (reference sequence). The CDR3 nucleotides are TGTGCCTGGAGCGGAGCGGCAACTAGCACAGATACGCAGTATTTT. Its protein product is CAWSGAATSTDTQYF.

As concerns this clonotype: One end of the junction does not line up with germline, which may come from a read error. The rearrangement joins TRBV4-3 to TRBJ2-5, with 8 bases fitting TRBD1. This CDR3 contains 16 residues. Germline V gene sequence: CDR1 LGHNA, CDR2 YSLEER. The CDR3 bases are TGCGCCCGCAGCCAAGCCCCGGGGACAGGTCTAGAGACCCAGTACTTC. Its protein product is CARSQAPGTGLETQYF.

DNA of the CDR3: TGTGCCAGCAGTCCCTCAACAGGCCCCTACGAGCAGTACTTC. It codes for CASSPSTGPYEQYF. The rearrangement uses TRBV6-5 and TRBJ2-7, with D tentatively TRBD1 (5 bases). This CDR3 contains 14 residues. V was cut by 5 bases and J by 2 bases, with 13 bases left in between. Looked up from germline, CDR1 is MNHEY and CDR2 is SVGAGI.

Turning to this clonotype: This clone may be a read error of a much larger clone one base away. The chain couples TRBV7-2 to TRBJ2-7, with D uncertain. Germline CDR1 is SGHTA and CDR2 is FQGNSA. This CDR3 is 12 amino acids long. The CDR3 nucleotides read TGTGCCAGCAGCTCTGTATCCTACGAGCAGTGCTTC. Protein sequence: CASSSVSYEQCF.

Many counts were recorded for this clonotype. The genes are TRBV5-1 and TRBJ2-5; 7 positions agree with TRBD1. The germline V gene encodes CDR1 SGHRS and CDR2 YFSETQ. V lost 1 base, J lost 1 base, and 4 bases stayed unmatched. The CDR3 runs 15 residues. The CDR3 coding sequence is TGCGCCAGCAGCTTGTACGGGACAGCCCAAGAGACCCAGTACTTC. It encodes CASSLYGTAQETQYF. The entire variable domain, with the rest obtained from reference TRBV5-1 and TRBJ2-5, is as follows: KAGVTQTPRYLIKTRGQQVTLSCSPISGHRSVSWYQQTPGQGLQFLFEYFSETQRNKGNFPGRFSGRQFSNSRSEMNVSTLELGDSALYLCASSLYGTAQETQYFGPGTRLLVL.

This clonotype was picked up one time. A much larger clone differs from this one at a single base, so this may be a read error. The rearrangement uses TRBV19 and TRBJ2-7; D uncertain. Per the germline V gene, CDR1 is LNHDA and CDR2 is SQIVND (reference sequence). The CDR3 runs 14 residues. CDR3 amino acids: CASSYSADHYEQCF. CDR3 bases: TGTGCCAGTAGTTACTCCGCGGACCACTACGAGCAGTGCTTC.

This clonotype was detected only a few times. This sequence joins TRBV20-1 and TRBJ2-7, with D perhaps matching TRBD2 (5 bases). Deletions cut 3 bases from V and 0 bases from J, with 18 bases between. The CDR3 is made up of 16 amino acids. The germline V gene encodes CDR1 DFQATT and CDR2 SNEGSKA (reference sequence). Here the CDR3 reads CSARPPPREPSYEQYF. For the CDR3, the DNA is TGCAGTGCTAGGCCTCCCCCGAGGGAGCCCTCCTACGAGCAGTACTTC.

About this clonotype itself: A much bigger clone sits one base away, suggesting this may be a read error. The genes are TRBV12-3 or TRBV12-4 and TRBJ2-1, with 16 bases that match TRBD2. This CDR3 has 14 amino acids. DNA for the CDR3: TGTGCCAGCAGCGAGGGACTAGCGGGGGGGGGAGGGCTCTTC. Translated, it gives CASSEGLAGGGGLF.

This clonotype has at least ten counts. V usage is TRBV5-1 and J usage is TRBJ2-1, with 8 nucleotides matching TRBD2. Per germline, CDR1 SGHRS and CDR2 YFSETQ. The CDR3 is made up of 18 amino acids. The V gene end was trimmed by 7 bases and the J gene end by 3 bases; junction bases not matched to a gene: 18. The CDR3 loop reads CASWLGPSAGGVYNEQFF. As DNA, the CDR3 is TGCGCCAGCTGGTTGGGTCCGAGCGCGGGGGGCGTCTACAATGAGCAGTTCTTC.

This clonotype was counted between two and nine times. Here the CDR3 reads CASSLNSLPEYDYGYTF. The CDR3 region has the DNA TGTGCCAGCAGTTTAAATAGTCTGCCGGAGTATGACTATGGCTACACCTTC. The rearrangement uses TRBV12-3 or TRBV12-4 and TRBJ1-2, with unresolved D. The CDR3 extends over 17 amino acids. Trimming left V 2 bases short and J 3 bases short, with 19 bases between.

This chain joins TRBV6-2 or TRBV6-3 and TRBJ2-1; maybe TRBD2 (6 bases). V was trimmed by 11 bases and J by 2 bases, leaving 16 bases between them. Germline values: CDR1 MNHEY, CDR2 SVGEGT. The CDR3 has 14 residues. The CDR3 reads CAAGGDGAYNEQFF. CDR3 nucleotides: TGTGCCGCTGGAGGGGACGGGGCCTACAATGAGCAGTTCTTC.

This clonotype was counted many times. The V call is TRBV7-9, the J call TRBJ2-2; 8 bases agree with TRBD2. V shed 5 bases, J shed 0 bases, and the junction held 5 bases outside the gene matches. This CDR3 is built from 16 residues. In germline, CDR1 is SEHNR, CDR2 FQNEAQ (reference sequence). The CDR3: CASSPQLAANTGELFF. In nucleotides, the CDR3 is TGTGCCAGCAGCCCACAACTAGCGGCGAACACCGGGGAGCTGTTTTTT.

This clonotype was seen more than once but under ten times. The chain joins TRBV9 to TRBJ2-3; D remains unclear. Trimming removed 0 bases at V and 2 bases at J, with 13 bases between. CDR1 SGDLS and CDR2 YYNGEE come from the germline V gene. CDR3 length: 16 residues. In DNA, the CDR3 is TGTGCCAGCAGCGTAGACCAGGTCGTCCCCACAGATACGCAGTATTTT. Its protein product is CASSVDQVVPTDTQYF.

The rearrangement uses TRBV7-2 and TRBJ1-5, with D tentatively TRBD1 (6 bases). V was shortened by 4 bases and J by 2 bases, with 21 bases between the two germline ends. Germline V gives CDR1 SGHTA, CDR2 FQGNSA. This CDR3 has 18 residues. CDR3 DNA sequence: TGTGCCAGCAGCTCAGGATCGAGAGGGGGGAACGGCAATCAGCCCCAGCATTTT. It encodes CASSSGSRGGNGNQPQHF.

This chain links TRBV29-1 with TRBJ1-3; D not certain. The CDR3 contains 13 residues. Germline assignment: CDR1 SQVTM and CDR2 ANQGSEA. V was cut by 7 bases and J by 2 bases, with 12 bases left in between. DNA of the CDR3: TGCAGCGCCGCCGGTTGGGCTGGAAACACCATATATTTT. It specifies CSAAGWAGNTIYF.

In the case of this clonotype: Being one base from a much bigger clone, this may be a read error. This sequence joins TRBV11-2 and TRBJ2-1, with TRBD2 as a possible D gene (5 bases). The CDR3 extends over 18 amino acids. Germline V gives CDR1 SGHAT, CDR2 FQNNGV. The CDR3 reads CASSPRGSNHPTYNEPFF. CDR3 in DNA: TGTGCCAGCAGCCCCCGGGGTTCAAATCACCCGACCTACAATGAGCCGTTCTTC.

This chain connects TRBV7-9 to TRBJ2-7; a possible D gene is TRBD1 (5 bases). This CDR3 comprises 12 residues. V gave up 4 bases and J gave up 6 bases, with 10 bases separating them. Germline assignment: CDR1 SEHNR and CDR2 FQNEAQ (reference sequence). The CDR3 here is CASSYGQAEQYF. In DNA form, the CDR3 reads TGTGCCAGCAGCTACGGACAAGCCGAGCAGTACTTC.

This clonotype has at least ten counts. J is TRBJ2-7 and V is TRBV29-1, with D possibly being TRBD1 or TRBD2 (5 bases each). CDR3 size: 14 residues. Trimming removed 7 bases at V and 3 bases at J, with 19 bases between. Germline V lookup: CDR1 SQVTM, CDR2 ANQGSEA. CDR3 DNA: TGCAGCGCTATCACCGGGACGAGGATCTACGAGCAGTACTTC. This sequence encodes CSAITGTRIYEQYF.

On this clonotype: A read error may explain this, as a much larger clone is one base away. The V and J genes are TRBV4-1 and TRBJ1-1, with a weak D call TRBD1 (6 bases). Germline CDR1 and CDR2: MGHRA and YSYEKL. This CDR3 is built from 13 residues. CDR3 sequence (DNA): TGCGCCAGCAGCAAAGACAGGACTGGTGAAGCTTTCTTT. It is translated as CASSKDRTGEAFF.

This clonotype has more than one count but fewer than ten. CDR3 in amino acids: CASSYRTVTNTGELFF. Here the CDR3 DNA reads TGTGCCAGCAGTTACAGGACAGTAACGAACACCGGGGAGCTGTTTTTT. The chain has TRBV28 and TRBJ2-2; maybe TRBD1 (6 bases). This CDR3 spans 16 amino acids. The V end lost 4 bases, the J end lost 0 bases, and 12 bases lay between the germline ends. Germline CDR1 reads MDHEN; CDR2 reads SYDVKM.

This clonotype was seen ten or more times. The J gene is TRBJ2-1, the V gene TRBV7-2; possibly TRBD1 for D (5 bases). V lost 5 bases and J lost 7, with 18 bases in between. Germline V gene lookup returns CDR1 SGHTA and CDR2 FQGNSA. This CDR3 spans 15 amino acids. CDR3 DNA: TGTGCCAGCAGCCCATCCCCAGGGTGGGATAATGAGCAGTTCTTC. This codes for CASSPSPGWDNEQFF.